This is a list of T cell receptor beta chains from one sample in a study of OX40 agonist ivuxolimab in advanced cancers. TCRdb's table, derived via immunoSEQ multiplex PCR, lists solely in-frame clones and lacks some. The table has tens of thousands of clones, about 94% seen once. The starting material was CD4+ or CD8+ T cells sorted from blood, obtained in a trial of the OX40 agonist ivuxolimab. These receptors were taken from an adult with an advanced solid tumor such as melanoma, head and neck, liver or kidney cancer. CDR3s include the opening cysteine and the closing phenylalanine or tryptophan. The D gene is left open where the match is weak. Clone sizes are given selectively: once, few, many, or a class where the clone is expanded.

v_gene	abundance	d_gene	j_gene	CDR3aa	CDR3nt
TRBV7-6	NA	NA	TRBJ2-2	CASSTDSGTGELFF	TGTGCCAGCAGCACGGACAGTGGCACCGGGGAGCTGTTTTTT
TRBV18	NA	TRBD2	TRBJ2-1	CASSPFEGEGNEQFF	TGTGCCAGCTCACCATTTGAAGGGGAGGGCAATGAGCAGTTCTTC
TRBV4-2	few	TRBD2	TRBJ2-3	CASSQRLAEVQGQYF	TGTGCCAGCAGCCAAAGACTAGCGGAGGTGCAAGGGCAGTATTTT
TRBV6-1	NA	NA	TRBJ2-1	CASSEEAGGPGEQFF	TGTGCCAGCAGTGAAGAAGCCGGAGGGCCGGGTGAGCAGTTCTTC
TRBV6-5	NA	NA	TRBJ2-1	CASSYGGMYNEQFF	TGTGCCAGCAGTTACGGCGGGATGTACAATGAGCAGTTCTTC
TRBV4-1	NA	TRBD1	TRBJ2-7	CASSSRTGGYEQYF	TGCGCCAGCAGCTCCCGCACAGGGGGCTACGAGCAGTACTTC
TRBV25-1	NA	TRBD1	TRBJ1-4	CASSSRQGIPEKLFF	TGTGCCAGCAGCTCGAGACAGGGTATACCTGAAAAACTGTTTTTT
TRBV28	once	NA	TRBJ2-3	CASSLKELVALPPPDTQYF	TGTGCCAGCAGTTTGAAGGAGCTAGTAGCCCTCCCTCCACCAGATACGCAGTATTTT
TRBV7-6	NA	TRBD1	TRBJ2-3	CASSSGQGADTQYF	TGTGCCAGCAGCTCGGGACAGGGGGCAGATACGCAGTATTTT
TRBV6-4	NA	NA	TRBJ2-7	CASSPPGTPGEQYF	TGTGCCAGCAGTCCTCCAGGTACCCCGGGGGAGCAGTACTTC
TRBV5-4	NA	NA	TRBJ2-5	CASSLDPETQYF	TGTGCCAGCAGCTTGGACCCGGAGACCCAGTACTTC
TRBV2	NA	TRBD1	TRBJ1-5	CASREDRGVQPQHF	TGTGCCAGCAGAGAGGACAGGGGGGTTCAGCCCCAGCATTTT
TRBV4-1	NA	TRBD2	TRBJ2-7	CASSQDLLAEYYEQYF	TGCGCCAGCAGCCAAGATCTTCTAGCGGAATACTACGAGCAGTACTTC
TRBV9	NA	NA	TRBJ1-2	CASSVGVNSYGYTF	TGTGCCAGCAGCGTAGGCGTCAATAGCTATGGCTACACCTTC
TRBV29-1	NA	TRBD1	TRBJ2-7	CSVEDPGTGAREQYF	TGCAGCGTTGAAGACCCCGGGACAGGGGCTCGGGAGCAGTACTTC
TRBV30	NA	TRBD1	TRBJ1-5	CAWSEGTGNQPQHF	TGTGCCTGGAGTGAAGGGACAGGGAATCAGCCCCAGCATTTT
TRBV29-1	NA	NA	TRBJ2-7	CSVEMLYEQYF	TGCAGCGTTGAGATGTTATACGAGCAGTACTTC
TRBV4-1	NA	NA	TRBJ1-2	CASSQDNVGNYGYTF	TGCGCCAGCAGCCAAGATAACGTCGGTAACTATGGCTACACCTTC
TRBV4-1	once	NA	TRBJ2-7	CASSPGVLSYEQYF	TGCGCCAGCAGCCCGGGAGTCCTCTCCTACGAGCAGTACTTC
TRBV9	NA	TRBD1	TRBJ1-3	CASSKATGLFGNTIYF	TGTGCCAGCAGCAAAGCGACAGGGTTGTTCGGAAACACCATATATTTT
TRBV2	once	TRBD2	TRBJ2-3	CASSRGTSGSTDTQYF	TGTGCCAGCAGCCGTGGGACTAGCGGGAGTACAGATACGCAGTATTTT
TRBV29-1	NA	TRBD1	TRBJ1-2	CSVEDRGHGYGYTF	TGCAGCGTTGAGGACAGGGGGCATGGGTATGGCTACACCTTC
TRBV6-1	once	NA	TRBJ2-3	CASSEDPGRPDTQYF	TGTGCCAGCAGTGAAGACCCAGGCAGGCCGGATACGCAGTATTTT
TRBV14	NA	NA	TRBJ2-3	CASSHPTLDTDTQYF	TGTGCCAGCAGCCACCCGACATTGGACACAGATACGCAGTATTTT
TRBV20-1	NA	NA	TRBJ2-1	CSASFGGEQFF	TGCAGTGCTAGTTTCGGAGGGGAGCAGTTCTTC
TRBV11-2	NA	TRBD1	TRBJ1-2	CASSSTGQGDGYTF	TGTGCCAGCAGCTCAACCGGACAGGGAGATGGCTACACCTTC
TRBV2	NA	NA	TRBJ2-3	CASSEDGSGLQLITDTQYF	TGTGCCAGCAGTGAAGACGGGTCAGGTCTACAGCTGATCACAGATACGCAGTATTTT
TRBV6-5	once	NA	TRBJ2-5	CASSYGGSGRTQYF	TGTGCCAGCAGTTACGGTGGTAGCGGAAGGACCCAGTACTTC
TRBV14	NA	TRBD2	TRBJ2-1	CASEGSGRFNNEQFF	TGTGCCAGCGAGGGTAGCGGGAGATTCAACAATGAGCAGTTCTTC
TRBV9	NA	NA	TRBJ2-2	CASSAHDTGELFF	TGTGCCAGCAGCGCACATGACACCGGGGAGCTGTTTTTT
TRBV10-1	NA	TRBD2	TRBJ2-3	CASSEISGGYLDTQYF	TGCGCCAGCAGTGAGATTAGCGGGGGTTATTTAGATACGCAGTATTTT